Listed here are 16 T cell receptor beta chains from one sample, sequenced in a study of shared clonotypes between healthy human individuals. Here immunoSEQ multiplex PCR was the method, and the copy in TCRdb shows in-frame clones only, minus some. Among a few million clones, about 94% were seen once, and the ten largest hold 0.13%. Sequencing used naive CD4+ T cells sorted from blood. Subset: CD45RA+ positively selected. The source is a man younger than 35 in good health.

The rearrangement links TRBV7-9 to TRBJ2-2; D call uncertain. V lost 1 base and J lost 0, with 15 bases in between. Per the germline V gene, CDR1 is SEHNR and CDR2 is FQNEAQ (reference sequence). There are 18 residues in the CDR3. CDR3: CASSLGYVGSANTGELFF. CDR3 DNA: TGTGCCAGCAGCTTAGGGTATGTGGGATCGGCGAACACCGGGGAGCTGTTTTTT.

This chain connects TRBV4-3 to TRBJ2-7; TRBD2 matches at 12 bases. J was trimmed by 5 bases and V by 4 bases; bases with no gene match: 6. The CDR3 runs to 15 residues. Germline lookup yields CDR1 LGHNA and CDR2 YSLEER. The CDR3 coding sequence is TGCGCCAGCAGCCGTGAGACTAGCGGGAGAGACGAGCAGTACTTC. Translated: CASSRETSGRDEQYF.

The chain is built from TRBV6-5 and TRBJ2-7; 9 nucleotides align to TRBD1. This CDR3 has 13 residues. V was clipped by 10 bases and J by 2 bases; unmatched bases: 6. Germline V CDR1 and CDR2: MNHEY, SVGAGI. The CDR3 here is CATGQGRAYEQYF. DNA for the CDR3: TGTGCCACAGGACAGGGGCGAGCCTACGAGCAGTACTTC.

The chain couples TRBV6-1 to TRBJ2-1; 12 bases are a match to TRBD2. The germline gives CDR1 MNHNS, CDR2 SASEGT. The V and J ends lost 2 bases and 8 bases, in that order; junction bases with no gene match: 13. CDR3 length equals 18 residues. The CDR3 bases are TGTGCCAGCAGTGAAACTTGGGCTAGCGGGAGGGCTGATGATGAGCAGTTCTTC. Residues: CASSETWASGRADDEQFF.

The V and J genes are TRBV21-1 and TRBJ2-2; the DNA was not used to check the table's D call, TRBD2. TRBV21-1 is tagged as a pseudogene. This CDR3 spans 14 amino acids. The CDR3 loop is CASSTRVATGELFF. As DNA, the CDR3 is TGTGCCAGCAGCACGAGGGTAGCCACCGGGGAGCTGTTTTTT.

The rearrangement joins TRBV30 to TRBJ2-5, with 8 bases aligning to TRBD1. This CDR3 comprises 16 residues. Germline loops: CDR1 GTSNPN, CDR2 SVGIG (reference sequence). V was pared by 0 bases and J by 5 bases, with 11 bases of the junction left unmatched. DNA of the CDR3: TGTGCCTGGAGTGTATCTAGGGCAGGGGGCTTTGAGACCCAGTACTTC. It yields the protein CAWSVSRAGGFETQYF.

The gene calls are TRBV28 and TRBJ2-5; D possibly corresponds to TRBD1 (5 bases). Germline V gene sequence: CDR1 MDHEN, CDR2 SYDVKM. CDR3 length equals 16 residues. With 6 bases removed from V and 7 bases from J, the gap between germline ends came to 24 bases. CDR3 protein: CASSFFTLRANATQYF. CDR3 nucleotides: TGTGCCAGCAGCTTCTTCACCCTCAGGGCAAACGCGACCCAGTACTTC.

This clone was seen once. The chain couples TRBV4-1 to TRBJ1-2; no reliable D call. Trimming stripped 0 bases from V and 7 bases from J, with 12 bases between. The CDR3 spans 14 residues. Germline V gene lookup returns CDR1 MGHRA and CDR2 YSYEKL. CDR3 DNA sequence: TGCGCCAGCAGCCAAGATTACGGGAACCGTGGCTACACCTTC. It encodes CASSQDYGNRGYTF.

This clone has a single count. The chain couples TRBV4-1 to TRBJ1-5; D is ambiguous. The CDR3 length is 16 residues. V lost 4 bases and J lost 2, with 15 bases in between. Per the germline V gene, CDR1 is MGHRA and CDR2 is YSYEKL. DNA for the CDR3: TGCGCCAGCAGCCGGGGAGGATCTAATGGCAATCAGCCCCAGCATTTT. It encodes CASSRGGSNGNQPQHF.

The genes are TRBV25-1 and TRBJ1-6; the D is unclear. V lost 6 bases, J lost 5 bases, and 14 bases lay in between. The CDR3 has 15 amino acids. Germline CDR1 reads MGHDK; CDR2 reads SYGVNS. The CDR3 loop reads CASSPPRLNNSPLHF. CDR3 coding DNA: TGTGCCAGCAGCCCCCCCCGGCTGAATAATTCACCCCTCCACTTT.

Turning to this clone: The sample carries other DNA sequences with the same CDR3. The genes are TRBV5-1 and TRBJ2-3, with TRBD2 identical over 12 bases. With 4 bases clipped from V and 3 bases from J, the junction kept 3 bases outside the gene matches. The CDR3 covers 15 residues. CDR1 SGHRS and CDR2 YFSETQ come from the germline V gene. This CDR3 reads CASSPGLAGTDTQYF. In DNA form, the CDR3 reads TGCGCCAGCAGCCCAGGACTAGCGGGAACAGATACGCAGTATTTT. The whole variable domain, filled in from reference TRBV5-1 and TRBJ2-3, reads KAGVTQTPRYLIKTRGQQVTLSCSPISGHRSVSWYQQTPGQGLQFLFEYFSETQRNKGNFPGRFSGRQFSNSRSEMNVSTLELGDSALYLCASSPGLAGTDTQYFGPGTRLTVL.

CDR3 sequence reads: CASSLAGDYTGELFF. In DNA, the CDR3 is TGTGCCAGCAGTCTAGCGGGGGACTACACCGGGGAGCTGTTTTTT. The chain recombines TRBV28 with TRBJ2-2, with 10 bases aligning to TRBD2. The CDR3 loop spans 15 amino acids. V gave up 5 bases and J gave up 3 bases; unmatched junction bases: 3. CDR1 is MDHEN and CDR2 is SYDVKM in the germline V gene.

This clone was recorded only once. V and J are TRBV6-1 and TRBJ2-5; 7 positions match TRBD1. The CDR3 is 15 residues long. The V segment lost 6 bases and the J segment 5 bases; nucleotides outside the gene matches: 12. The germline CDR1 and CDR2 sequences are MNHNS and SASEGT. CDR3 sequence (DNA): TGTGCCAGCAGGCAGTCTAGGACAGGCACGGAGACCCAGTACTTC. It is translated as CASRQSRTGTETQYF.

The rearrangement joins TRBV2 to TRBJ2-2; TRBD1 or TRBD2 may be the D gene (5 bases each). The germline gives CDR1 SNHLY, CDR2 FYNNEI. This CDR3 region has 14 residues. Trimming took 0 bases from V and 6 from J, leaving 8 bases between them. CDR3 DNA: TGTGCCAGCAGTGAAGCGAGGGGCGCCGGGGAGCTGTTTTTT. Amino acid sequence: CASSEARGAGELFF.

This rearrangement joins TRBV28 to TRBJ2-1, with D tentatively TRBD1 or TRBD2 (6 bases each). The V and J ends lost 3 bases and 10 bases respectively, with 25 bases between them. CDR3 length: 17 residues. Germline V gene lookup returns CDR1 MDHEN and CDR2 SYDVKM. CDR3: CASSFTPLRGPLKEQFF. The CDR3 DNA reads TGTGCCAGCAGTTTCACCCCGCTACGGGGGCCATTAAAGGAGCAGTTCTTC.

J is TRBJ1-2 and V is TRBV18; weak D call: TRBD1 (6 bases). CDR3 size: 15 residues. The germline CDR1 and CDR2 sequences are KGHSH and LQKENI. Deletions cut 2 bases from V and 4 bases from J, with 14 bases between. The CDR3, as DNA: TGTGCCAGCTCACCAGACGGGGGCATGACCTATGGCTACACCTTC. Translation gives CASSPDGGMTYGYTF.